This T cell receptor beta chain came from a study of cytomegalovirus exposure and HLA in healthy donors. Study-level results: For most subjects, TCR beta sequences were reported to predict HLA-A and HLA-B alleles with accuracy. In vitro data verified a few CMV-associated chains as specific for CMV antigens. Certain indistinguishable V segments, among them TRBV6-2 and TRBV6-3, were excluded. Cytomegalovirus association was listed for 164 TCR beta chains.

With 60 Vbeta and 13 Jbeta primers, the PCR was carried out. Here immunoSEQ multiplex PCR was the method, and the copy in TCRdb shows in-frame clones only, minus some. The profile shows fewer than 85,000 clones, about 66% of them singletons. For this clone: What it recognizes is unknown.

CDR1 is MNHEY, CDR2 SVGAGI, per germline. J lost 6 bases, V lost 5 bases, and 6 bases had no gene match. There are 14 residues in the CDR3. The sequencing sample was made of PBMCs. The chain combines TRBV6-5 with TRBJ1-2, with TRBD1 matching over 10 bases. The sequence was collected from a man between 60 and 75 years old in good health and CMV-seropositive. As DNA, the CDR3 is TGTGCCAGCAGTGTGGGACAGGGGACAAATGGCTACACCTTC. Amino acids: CASSVGQGTNGYTF.